This TCR beta chain emerged from a study of breast tumors, draining lymph nodes, adjacent tissues. Regarding the study as a whole: Data only fit, rather than demonstrated, lymph node origin of most tumor T cells. Tumor and nontumor repertoires were significantly more similar in luminal-like than in basal-like breast cancer. Data fit most tumor T cells coming from lymph node, expanding in tumor. Tumor repertoires ranked between lymph nodes and nontumor tissue in diversity, with V and J gene preferences.

Germline V gives CDR1 DFQATT, CDR2 SNEGSKA (reference sequence). V was clipped by 0 bases and J by 7 bases, with 15 bases between them. This CDR3 contains 14 residues. This clonotype was counted at least ten times. Antigen unknown. A much larger clonotype is one base distant, so this may be a read error. TCRdb re-called the multiplex PCR reads with MiXCR, one entry per CDR3 protein. The data show approximately 140,000 distinct CDR3 sequences, approximately 29% seen once. The lymph nodes were axillary draining lymph nodes from breast cancer patients. Sequenced material: axillary lymph node tissue. The TCR was taken from a female donor with breast cancer. Some clones in this sample may be carry-over from other donors' samples. The chain uses TRBV20-1 and TRBJ2-5, with D perhaps TRBD1 (6 bases). The CDR3 is CSARDRDIIATQYF. The CDR3 DNA sequence: TGCAGTGCTAGAGATCGGGACATAATAGCGACCCAGTACTTC.